This T cell receptor beta chain was found in a study of T cells in Graves' hyperthyroidism and ophthalmopathy. As for the study in general: Peripheral blood draws took place at initial diagnosis, ahead of any treatment. Study observations and caveats: Among clonotypes expanded in thyroid above 0.001, most were also found in blood.

Amplification of TCR beta CDR3 regions was performed using RNA transcripts as template. The primer set for the first-round RT-PCR of the TCR CDR3 was HTBI. TCRdb used MiXCR to reprocess the multiplex PCR reads, holding one entry per CDR3 protein. The sample records under 350,000 distinct CDR3 sequences, about 18% being singletons. Comment on this clonotype: The antigen is unknown.

J lost 4 bases, V lost 4 bases, and 11 bases had no gene match. There are 17 residues in the CDR3. CDR1 SGHRS and CDR2 YFSETQ come from the germline V gene. V gene TRBV5-1 combines with J gene TRBJ2-2; 9 bases agree with TRBD2. Sequencing input: blood. This TCR came from a woman aged 50 to 65 with Graves' hyperthyroidism. Written as DNA, the CDR3 is TGCGCCAGCAGCGAGGGACCTAGCGGGACGTCCACCGGGGAGCTGTTTTTT. This sequence encodes CASSEGPSGTSTGELFF.